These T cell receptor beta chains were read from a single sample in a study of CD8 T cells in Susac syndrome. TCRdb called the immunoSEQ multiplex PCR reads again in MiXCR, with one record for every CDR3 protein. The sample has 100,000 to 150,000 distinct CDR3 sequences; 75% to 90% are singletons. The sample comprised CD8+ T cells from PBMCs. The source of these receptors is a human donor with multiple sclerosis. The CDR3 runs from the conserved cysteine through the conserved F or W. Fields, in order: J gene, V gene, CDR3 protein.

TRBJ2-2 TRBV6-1 CASSEGRDPRTGELFF
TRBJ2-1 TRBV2 CASSEGVGVGYNEQFF
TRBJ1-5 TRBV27 CASSNRAGNQPQHF
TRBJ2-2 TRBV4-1 CASSQDGRGTGELFF
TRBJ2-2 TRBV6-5 CASSYWTGTNTGELFF
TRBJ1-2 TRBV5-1 CASSLDQGLYTF
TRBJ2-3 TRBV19 CASSLTSTDTQYF
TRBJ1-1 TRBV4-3 CASSQDREMNTEAFF
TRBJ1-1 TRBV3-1 CASSQSRDRSLMNTEAFF
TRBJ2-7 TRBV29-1 CSGILRDEGTYEQYF
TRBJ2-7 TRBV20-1 CSALAEATSYEQYF
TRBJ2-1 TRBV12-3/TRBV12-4 CASSLGGLAGGDEQFF
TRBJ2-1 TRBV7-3 CASSSGTSGFDEQFF
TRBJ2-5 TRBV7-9 CASSLLGRGNTQETQYF
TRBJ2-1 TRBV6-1 CASRDRGLREQFF
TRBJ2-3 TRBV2 CASSETTSKGTQYF
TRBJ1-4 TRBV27 CASTNREDEKLFF
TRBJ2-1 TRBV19 CASSIAQGYNEQFF
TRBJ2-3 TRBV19 CASSLRTAPTDTQYF
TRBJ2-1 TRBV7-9 CASSTYAGTAIYNEQFF
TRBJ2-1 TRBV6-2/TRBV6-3 CASSYSIKQYSNEQFF
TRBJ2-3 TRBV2 CASSDLIDTQYF
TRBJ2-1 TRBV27 CASSSTGGLTYNEQFF
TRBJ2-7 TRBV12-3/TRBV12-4 CASSPISTGGEQYF
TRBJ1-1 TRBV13 CASGKGESGTEAFF
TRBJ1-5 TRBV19 CASSTTGGQPQHF
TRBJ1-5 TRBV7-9 CASSLGFGDYQPQHF
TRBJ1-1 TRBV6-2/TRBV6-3 CASSWGDEAFF
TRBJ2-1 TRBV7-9 CASSTVFSGDYNEQFF
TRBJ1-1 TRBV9 CASSVDGGGWAEAFF
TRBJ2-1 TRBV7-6 CASSLGAGVNEQFF
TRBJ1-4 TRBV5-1 CASSPTGGVFEKLFF
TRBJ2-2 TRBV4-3 CASSQDRSRTGELFF
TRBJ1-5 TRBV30 CAFGKGNNQPQHF
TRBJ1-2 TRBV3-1 CASKGSVGYTF
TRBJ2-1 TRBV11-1 CASSLVEGRRYNEQFF
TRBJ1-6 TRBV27 CASRPTGVSSPLHF
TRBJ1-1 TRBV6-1 CASRNKPGQTTEAFF
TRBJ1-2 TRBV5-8 CASSLFPGPNYGYTF
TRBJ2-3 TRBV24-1 CATGDMVADTQYF
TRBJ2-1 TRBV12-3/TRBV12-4 CASSLGYPSGESSYNEQFF
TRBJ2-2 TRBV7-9 CASSTTNTGELFF
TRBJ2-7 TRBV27 CASSLVVSEQYF
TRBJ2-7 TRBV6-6 CASSYVGNFNEQYF
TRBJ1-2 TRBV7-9 CASSNTGTGVQLNYGYTF
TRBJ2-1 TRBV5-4 CASSLGVSASSYNEQFF
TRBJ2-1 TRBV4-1 CASSQVLFTEGGSYNEQFF
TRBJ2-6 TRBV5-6 CASNGMDLGANVLTF
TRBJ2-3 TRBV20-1 CSASGRGSADTHGDTQYF
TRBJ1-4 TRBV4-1 CASSFRTGGGEKLFF
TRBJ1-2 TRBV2 CAKKPRTELSTYGYTF
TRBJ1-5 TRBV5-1 CASSPDRADQPQHF
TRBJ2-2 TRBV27 CASSAGKTGELFF
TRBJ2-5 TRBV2 CASSYTGGFETQYF
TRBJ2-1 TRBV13 CASSYYSADEQFF